The text below deals with one TCR beta chain. This record comes from a study of blood T cell repertoires in COVID-19. Study in general: The United States, Italy and Spain supplied acute and convalescent COVID-19 samples. T cells, B-cell-depleted T cells, or PBMCs supplied cDNA or gDNA.

V lost 8 bases to trimming and J lost 2 bases; unmatched junction nucleotides: 11. The CDR3 is made up of 16 amino acids. Germline V gives CDR1 LNHDA, CDR2 SQIVND (reference sequence). Original methodology: Estimated nucleated cell counts came from reference gene primer amplification. The table came from immunoSEQ multiplex PCR; TCRdb's copy has only in-frame clones and leaves some out. V and J calls and clone size come straight from that table; D and trimming were deduced from the DNA. The repertoire consists of 120,000 to 150,000 clones, with around 87% occurring once and the leading ten covering roughly 35%.

This receptor was identified in a man over 45 who had recovered from COVID-19. The specimen was peripheral blood. V and J are TRBV19 and TRBJ2-2; 7 nucleotides agree with TRBD1. CDR3 in amino acids: CASRDKTGSNTGELFF. CDR3 nucleotide sequence: TGTGCCAGTCGAGATAAGACAGGGTCTAACACCGGGGAGCTGTTTTTT.